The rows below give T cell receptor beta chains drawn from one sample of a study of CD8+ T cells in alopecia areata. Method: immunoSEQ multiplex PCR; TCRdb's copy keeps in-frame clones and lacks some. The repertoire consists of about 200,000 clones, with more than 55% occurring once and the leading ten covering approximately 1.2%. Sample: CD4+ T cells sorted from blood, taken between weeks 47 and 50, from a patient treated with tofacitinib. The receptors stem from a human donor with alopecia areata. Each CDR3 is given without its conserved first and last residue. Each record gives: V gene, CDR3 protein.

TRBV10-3 AISNRRQFSGETQY
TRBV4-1 ASSLTGLAKNIQY
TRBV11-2 ASSLDSAGASYNEQF
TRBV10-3 AISESGTGPQPQH
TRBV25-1 ASSLAPTEAF
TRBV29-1 SVRTIMNTEAF
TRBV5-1 ASSLGAGAKNIQY
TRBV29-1 SVGDLGTEAF
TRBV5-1 ASSLGLAGDFGETQY
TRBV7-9 ASSKQDSSYNEQF
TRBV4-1 ASSRTSQETQY
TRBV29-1 SVDETGGGYT
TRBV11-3 ASSPIAGGLSGANVLT
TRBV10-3 AIREGQAVNSGNTIY
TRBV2 ASSEYSMGPQETQY
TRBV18 ASSPVASGANVLT
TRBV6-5 ASSNTGSGANVLT
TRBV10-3 AISPTSGGGNEQF
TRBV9 ASSVDGNSNQPQH
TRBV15 ATSRDVGETQY
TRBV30 AWSVNSGGPRWANVLT
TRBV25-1 ASSGGFKGRKVGEQF
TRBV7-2 ASSFSSSATDTQY
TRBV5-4 ASSPGLAGGYTGELF
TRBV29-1 SVEGWASGGAGTQY
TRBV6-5 ASSMTDNYGYT
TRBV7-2 ASSPGGLAGFGKNIQY
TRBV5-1 ASSYDRGEAF
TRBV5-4 ASSFRETGAYEQY
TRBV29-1 SVEAFTGQPQH
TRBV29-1 SVEEDSGYPGELF
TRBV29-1 SVLQGDIQY
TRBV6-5 ASRQGNSEKLF
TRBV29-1 SVEKGHAEAF
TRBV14 ASSQENGPYVGDGYT
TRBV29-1 SVLTGALNTEAF
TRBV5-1 ASSLRGAEAEQY
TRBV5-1 ASRIGQGESTDTQY
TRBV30 AWSVKDTQY
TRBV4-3 ASSQVDSNQPQH
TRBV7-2 ASSLDIGELF
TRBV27 ASSLSPWWGYT
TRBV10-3 AISATREEQF
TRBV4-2 ASSPQGNQETQY
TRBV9 ASSPRGTGGDEQY
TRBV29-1 SVAGTEAF
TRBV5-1 ASSPQGSSEAF
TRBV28 ASSSPSATNSPLH
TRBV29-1 SVVPAMGEKLF
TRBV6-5 ASSEGARNTGELF
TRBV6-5 ASSFRGQPQH
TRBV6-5 ASSSQDTDTQY
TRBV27 ASSPIDIINYEQY
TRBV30 AWSGGDDQPQH
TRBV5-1 ASSLGLENSPLH
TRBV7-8 ASRPQGGAGEKLF